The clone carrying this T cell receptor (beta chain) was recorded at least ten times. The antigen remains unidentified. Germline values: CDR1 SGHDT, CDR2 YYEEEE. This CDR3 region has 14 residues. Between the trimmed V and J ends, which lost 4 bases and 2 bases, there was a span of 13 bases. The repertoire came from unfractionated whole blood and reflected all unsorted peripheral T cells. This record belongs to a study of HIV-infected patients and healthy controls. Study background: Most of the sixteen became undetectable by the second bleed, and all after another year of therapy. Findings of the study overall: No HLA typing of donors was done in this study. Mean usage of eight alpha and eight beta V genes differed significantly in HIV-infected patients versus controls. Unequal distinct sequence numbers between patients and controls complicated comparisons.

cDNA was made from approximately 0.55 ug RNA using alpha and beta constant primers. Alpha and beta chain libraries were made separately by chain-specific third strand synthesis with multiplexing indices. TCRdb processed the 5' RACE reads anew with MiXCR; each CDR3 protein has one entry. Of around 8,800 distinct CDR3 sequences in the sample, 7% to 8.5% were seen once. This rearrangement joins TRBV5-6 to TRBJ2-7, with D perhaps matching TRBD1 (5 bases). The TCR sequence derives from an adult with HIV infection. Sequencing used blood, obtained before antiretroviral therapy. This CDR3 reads CASSKVDSPYEQYF. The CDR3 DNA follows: TGTGCCAGCAGCAAGGTAGACAGTCCCTACGAGCAGTACTTC.